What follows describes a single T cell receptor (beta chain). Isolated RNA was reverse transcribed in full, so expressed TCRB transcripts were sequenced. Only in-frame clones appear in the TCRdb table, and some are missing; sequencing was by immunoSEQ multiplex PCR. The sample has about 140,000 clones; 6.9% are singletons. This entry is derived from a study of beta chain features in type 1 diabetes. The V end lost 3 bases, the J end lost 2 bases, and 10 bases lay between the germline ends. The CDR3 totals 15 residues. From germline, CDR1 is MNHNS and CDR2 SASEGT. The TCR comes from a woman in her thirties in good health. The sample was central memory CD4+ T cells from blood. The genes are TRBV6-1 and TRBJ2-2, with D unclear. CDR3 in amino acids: CASSEFRRNTGELFF. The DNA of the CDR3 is TGTGCCAGCAGTGAGTTTCGCAGAAACACCGGGGAGCTGTTTTTT.